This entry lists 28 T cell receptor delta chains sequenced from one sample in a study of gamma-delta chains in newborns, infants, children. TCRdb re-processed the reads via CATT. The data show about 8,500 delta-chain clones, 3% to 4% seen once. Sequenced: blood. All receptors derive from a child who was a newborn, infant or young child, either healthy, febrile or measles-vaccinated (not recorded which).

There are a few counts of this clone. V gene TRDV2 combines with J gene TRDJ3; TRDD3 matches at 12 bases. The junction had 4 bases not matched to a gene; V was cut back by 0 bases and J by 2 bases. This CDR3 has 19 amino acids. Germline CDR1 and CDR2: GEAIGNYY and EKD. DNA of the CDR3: TGTGCCTGTGACACCAACTGGGGGATACAAACCTGGGACACCCGACAGATGTTTTTC. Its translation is CACDTNWGIQTWDTRQMFF.

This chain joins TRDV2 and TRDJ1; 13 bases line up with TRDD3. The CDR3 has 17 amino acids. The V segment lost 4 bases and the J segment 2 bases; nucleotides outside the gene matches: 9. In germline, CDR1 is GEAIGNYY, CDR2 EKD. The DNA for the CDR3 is TGTGCCTGTGATTACCGTACTGGGGGATACGCGACCGATAAACTCATCTTT. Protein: CACDYRTGGYATDKLIF.

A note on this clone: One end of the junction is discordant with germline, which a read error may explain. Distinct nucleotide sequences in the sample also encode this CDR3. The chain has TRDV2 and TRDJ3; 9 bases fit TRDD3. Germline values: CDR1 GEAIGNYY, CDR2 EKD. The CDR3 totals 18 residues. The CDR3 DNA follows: TGTGCCTGTGACACTGGGGGATATTTTACCTGGGACACCCGACAAATGTTTTTC. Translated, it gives CACDTGGYFTWDTRQMFF.

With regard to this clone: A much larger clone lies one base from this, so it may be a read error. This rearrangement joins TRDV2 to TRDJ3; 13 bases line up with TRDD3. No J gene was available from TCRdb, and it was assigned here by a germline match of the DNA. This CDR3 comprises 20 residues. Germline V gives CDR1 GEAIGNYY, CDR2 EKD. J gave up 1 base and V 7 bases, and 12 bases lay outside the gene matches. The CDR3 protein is CAWDHVLGDTGSWDTRQMFF. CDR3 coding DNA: TGTGCCTGGGATCATGTACTGGGGGATACGGGGTCCTGGGACACCCGACAGATGTTTTTC.

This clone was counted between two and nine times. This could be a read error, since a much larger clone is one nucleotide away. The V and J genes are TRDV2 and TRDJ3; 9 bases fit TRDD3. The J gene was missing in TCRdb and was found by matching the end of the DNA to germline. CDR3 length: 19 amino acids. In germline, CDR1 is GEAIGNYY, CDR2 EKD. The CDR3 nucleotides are TGTGCCTGTGACGTTGCGGCGGGGATACGCTCCTGGGACGCCCGACAGATGTTTTTC. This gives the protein CACDVAAGIRSWDARQMFF.

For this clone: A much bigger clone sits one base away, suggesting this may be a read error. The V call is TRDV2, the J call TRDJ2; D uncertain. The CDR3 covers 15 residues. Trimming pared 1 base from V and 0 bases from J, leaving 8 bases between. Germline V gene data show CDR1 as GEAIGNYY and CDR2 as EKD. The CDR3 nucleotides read TGTGCCTGTGACACTTTGTGGGCTTTGACAGCACAACTCTTCTTT. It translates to CACDTLWALTAQLFF.

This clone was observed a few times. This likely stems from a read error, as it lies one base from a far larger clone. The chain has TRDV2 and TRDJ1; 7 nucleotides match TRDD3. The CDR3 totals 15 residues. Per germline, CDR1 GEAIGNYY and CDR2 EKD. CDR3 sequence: CASDALGLQSGKLIF. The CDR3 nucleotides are TGTGCCAGTGACGCACTGGGGCTCCAATCCGGTAAACTCATCTTT.

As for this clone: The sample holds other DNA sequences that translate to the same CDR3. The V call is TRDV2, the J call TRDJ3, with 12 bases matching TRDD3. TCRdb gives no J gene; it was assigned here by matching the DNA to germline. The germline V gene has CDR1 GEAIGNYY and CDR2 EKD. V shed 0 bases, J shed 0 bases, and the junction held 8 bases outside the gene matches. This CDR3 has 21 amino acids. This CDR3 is CACDTVLGDTTSSWDTRQMFF. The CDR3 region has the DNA TGTGCCTGTGACACCGTACTGGGGGATACCACGAGCTCCTGGGACACCCGACAGATGTTTTTC.

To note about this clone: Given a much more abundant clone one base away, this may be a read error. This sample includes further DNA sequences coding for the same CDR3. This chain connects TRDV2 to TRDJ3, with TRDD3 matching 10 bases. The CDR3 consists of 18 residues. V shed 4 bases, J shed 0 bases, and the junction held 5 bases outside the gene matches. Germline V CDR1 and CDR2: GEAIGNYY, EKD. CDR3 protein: CACDTGGFSSWDTRQMFF. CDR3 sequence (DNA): TGTGCCTGTGATACTGGGGGATTTAGCTCCTGGGACACCCGACAGATGTTTTTC.

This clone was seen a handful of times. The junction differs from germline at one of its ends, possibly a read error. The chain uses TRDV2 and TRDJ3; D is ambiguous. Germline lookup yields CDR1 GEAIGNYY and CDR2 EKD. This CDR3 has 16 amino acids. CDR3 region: CACEWARSWNTRQMFF. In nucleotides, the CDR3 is TGTGCCTGTGAGTGGGCCCGCTCCTGGAACACCCGACAGATGTTTTTC.

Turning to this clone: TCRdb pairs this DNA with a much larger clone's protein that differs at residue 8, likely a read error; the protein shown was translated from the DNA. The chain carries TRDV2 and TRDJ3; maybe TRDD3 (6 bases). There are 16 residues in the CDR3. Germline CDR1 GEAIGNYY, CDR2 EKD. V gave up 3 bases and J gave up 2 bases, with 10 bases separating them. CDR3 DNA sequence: TGTGCCTGTGACGTACTGGGCCCCTGGGACACCCGACAGATGTTTTTC. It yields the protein CACDVLGPWDTRQMFF.

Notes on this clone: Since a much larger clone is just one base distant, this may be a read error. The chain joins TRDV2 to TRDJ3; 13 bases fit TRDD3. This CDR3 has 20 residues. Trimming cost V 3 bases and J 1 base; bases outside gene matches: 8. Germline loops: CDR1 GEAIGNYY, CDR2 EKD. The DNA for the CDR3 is TGTGCCTGTGACGCCGGTACTGGGGGATACGGATCCTGGGACACCCGACAGATGTTTTTC. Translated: CACDAGTGGYGSWDTRQMFF.

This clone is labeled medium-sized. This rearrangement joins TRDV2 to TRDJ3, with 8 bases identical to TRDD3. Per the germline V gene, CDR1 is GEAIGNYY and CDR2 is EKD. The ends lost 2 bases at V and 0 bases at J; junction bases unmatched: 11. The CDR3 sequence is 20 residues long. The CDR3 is CACDSWGNNPSSWDTRQMFF. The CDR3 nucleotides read TGTGCCTGTGACAGCTGGGGGAACAACCCAAGCTCCTGGGACACCCGACAGATGTTTTTC.

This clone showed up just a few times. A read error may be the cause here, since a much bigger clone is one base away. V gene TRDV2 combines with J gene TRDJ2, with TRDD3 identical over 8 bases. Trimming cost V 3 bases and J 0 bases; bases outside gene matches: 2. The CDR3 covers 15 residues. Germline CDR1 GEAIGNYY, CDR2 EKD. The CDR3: CACDAGGALTAQLFF. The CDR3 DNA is TGTGCCTGTGACGCTGGGGGAGCTTTGACAGCACAACTCTTCTTT.

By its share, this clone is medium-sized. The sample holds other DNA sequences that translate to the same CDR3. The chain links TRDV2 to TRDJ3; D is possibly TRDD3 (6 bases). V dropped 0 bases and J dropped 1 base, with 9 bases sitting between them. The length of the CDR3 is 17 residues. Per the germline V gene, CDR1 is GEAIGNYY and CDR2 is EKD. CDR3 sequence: CACDTVGGSWDTRQMFF. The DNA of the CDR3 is TGTGCCTGTGACACCGTGGGGGGTTCCTGGGACACCCGACAGATGTTTTTC.

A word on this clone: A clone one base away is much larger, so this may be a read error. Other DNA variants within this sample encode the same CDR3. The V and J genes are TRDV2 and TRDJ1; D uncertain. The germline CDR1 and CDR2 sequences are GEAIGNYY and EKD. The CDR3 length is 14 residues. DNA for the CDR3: TGTGCCTGTGACACCGTGGGTGCAACCGACAAACTCATCTTT. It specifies CACDTVGATDKLIF.

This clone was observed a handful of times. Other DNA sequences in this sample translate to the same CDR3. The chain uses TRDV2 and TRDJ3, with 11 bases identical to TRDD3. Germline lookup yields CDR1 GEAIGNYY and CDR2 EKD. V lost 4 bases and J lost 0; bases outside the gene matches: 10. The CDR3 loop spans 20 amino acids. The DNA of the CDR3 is TGTGCCTGTGATCCCGTACTGGGGGATAAAAGCTCCTGGGACACCCGACAGATGTTTTTC. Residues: CACDPVLGDKSSWDTRQMFF.

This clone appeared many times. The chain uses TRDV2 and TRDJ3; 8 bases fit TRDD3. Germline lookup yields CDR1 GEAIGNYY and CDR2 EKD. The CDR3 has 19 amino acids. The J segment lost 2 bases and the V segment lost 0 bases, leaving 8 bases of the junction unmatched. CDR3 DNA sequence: TGTGCCTGTGACACCGTACTGGGGGCTCCCACCTGGGACACCCGACAGATGTTTTTC. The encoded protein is CACDTVLGAPTWDTRQMFF.

This chain's CDR3 is CALGELPTYGPTDKLIF. The CDR3 DNA sequence: TGTGCTCTTGGGGAACTACCCACTTACGGGCCCACCGATAAACTCATCTTT. V is TRDV1 and J is TRDJ1; no reliable D call. V lost 0 bases to trimming and J lost 1 base, with 15 bases between them. The germline V gene encodes CDR1 TSWWSYY and CDR2 QGS. This CDR3 spans 17 amino acids.

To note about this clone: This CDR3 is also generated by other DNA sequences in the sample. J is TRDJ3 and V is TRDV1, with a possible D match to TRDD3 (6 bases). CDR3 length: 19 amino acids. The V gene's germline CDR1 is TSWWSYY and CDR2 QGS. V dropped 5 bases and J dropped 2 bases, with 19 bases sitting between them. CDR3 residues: CALGPRAWGLPWDTRQMFF. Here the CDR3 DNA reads TGTGCTCTTGGGCCCAGGGCCTGGGGCCTCCCCTGGGACACCCGACAGATGTTTTTC.

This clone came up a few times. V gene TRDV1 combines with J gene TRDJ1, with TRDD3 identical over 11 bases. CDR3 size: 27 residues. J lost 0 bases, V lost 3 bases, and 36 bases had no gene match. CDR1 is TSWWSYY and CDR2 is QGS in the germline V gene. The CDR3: CALGDFPTALTGWWGIRGPQYTDKLIF. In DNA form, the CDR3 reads TGTGCTCTTGGGGACTTTCCTACCGCTCTGACTGGCTGGTGGGGGATACGCGGCCCCCAGTACACCGATAAACTCATCTTT.

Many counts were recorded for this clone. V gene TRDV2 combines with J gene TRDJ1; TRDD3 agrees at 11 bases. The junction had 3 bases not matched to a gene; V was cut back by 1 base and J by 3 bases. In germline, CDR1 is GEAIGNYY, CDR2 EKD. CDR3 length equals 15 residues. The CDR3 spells CACDTLGDTPDKLIF. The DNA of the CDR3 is TGTGCCTGTGACACTCTGGGGGATACCCCCGATAAACTCATCTTT.

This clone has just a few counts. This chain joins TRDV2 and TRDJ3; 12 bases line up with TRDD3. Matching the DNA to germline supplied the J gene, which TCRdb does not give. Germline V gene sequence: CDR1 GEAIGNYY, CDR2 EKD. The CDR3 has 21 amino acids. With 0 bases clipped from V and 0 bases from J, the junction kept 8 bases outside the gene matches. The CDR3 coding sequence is TGTGCCTGTGACACCCCTACTGGGGGATACCCTAGCTCCTGGGACACCCGACAGATGTTTTTC. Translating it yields CACDTPTGGYPSSWDTRQMFF.

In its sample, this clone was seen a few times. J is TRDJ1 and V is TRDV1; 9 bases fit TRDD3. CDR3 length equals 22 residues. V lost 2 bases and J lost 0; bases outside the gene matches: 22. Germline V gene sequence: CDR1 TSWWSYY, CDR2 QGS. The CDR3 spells CALGEGPPYVWGITLYTDKLIF. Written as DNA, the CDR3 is TGTGCTCTTGGGGAAGGGCCGCCCTACGTCTGGGGGATTACCCTTTACACCGATAAACTCATCTTT.

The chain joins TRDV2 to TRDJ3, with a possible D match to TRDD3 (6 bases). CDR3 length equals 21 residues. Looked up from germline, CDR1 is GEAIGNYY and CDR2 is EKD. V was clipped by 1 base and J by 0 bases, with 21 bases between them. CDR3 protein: CACDTGWGSPPSSWDTRQMFF. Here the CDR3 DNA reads TGTGCCTGTGACACAGGCTGGGGATCTCCTCCGAGCTCCTGGGACACCCGACAGATGTTTTTC.

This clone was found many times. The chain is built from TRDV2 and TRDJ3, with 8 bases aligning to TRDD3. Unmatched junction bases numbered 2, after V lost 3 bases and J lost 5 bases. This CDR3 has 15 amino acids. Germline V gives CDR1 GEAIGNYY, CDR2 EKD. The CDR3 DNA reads TGTGCCTGTGACTGGGGGATCCGGGACACCCGACAGATGTTTTTC. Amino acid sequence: CACDWGIRDTRQMFF.

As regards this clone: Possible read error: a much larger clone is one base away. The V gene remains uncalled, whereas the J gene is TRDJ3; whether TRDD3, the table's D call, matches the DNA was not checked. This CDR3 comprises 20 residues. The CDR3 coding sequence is TGTGCCTGTGACACCCTACTGGGGGATCCCTCGACCTGGGACACCCGACAGATGTTTTTC. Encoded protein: CACDTLLGDPSTWDTRQMFF.

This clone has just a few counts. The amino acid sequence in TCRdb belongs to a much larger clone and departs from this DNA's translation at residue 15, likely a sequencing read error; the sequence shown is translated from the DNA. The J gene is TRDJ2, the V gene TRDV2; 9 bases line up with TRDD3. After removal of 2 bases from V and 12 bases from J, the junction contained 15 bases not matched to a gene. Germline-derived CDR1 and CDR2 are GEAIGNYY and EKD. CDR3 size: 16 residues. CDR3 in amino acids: CACDSLLGEFTDKLFF. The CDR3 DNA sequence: TGTGCCTGTGACAGTCTACTGGGGGAATTCACCGATAAACTCTTCTTT.